This entry concerns a single TCR beta chain. This entry is derived from a study of OX40 agonist ivuxolimab in advanced cancers. The CDR3 spans 15 residues. V lost 2 bases and J lost 6; bases outside the gene matches: 6. Per the germline V gene, CDR1 is KGHSH and CDR2 is LQKENI. Libraries were prepared by immunoSEQ multiplex PCR; TCRdb keeps only in-frame clonotypes and omits some of them. The table records 70,000 to 95,000 clones, around 90% of them present only once. This clonotype was obtained from an adult with an advanced solid tumor such as melanoma, head and neck, liver or kidney cancer. The chain links TRBV18 to TRBJ2-1; 8 bases agree with TRBD1. This specimen was CD4+ or CD8+ T cells sorted from blood, taken in a trial of the OX40 agonist ivuxolimab. The CDR3 here is CASSPTGQGSNEQFF. In nucleotides, the CDR3 is TGTGCCAGCTCACCAACCGGACAGGGAAGCAATGAGCAGTTCTTC.